This TCR beta chain comes out of a study of T cells in Graves' hyperthyroidism and ophthalmopathy. V lost 11 bases, J lost 7 bases, and 17 bases lay in between. This CDR3 is built from 12 residues. Germline CDR1 reads PRHDT; CDR2 reads FYEKMQ (reference sequence). Hyperthyroidism, newly diagnosed and lasting under 2 months, affected patients aged 18 to 65. Amplification yielded TCR beta CDR3 regions, with RNA transcripts as the source. Researchers ran a first-round RT-PCR on the TCR CDR3 using the HTBI primer set. TCRdb independently ran MiXCR on the multiplex PCR reads; one entry per CDR3 protein. The sample gives about 580,000 distinct CDR3 sequences, about 43% of which show up once; around 8% is in the top ten.

Sequencing was performed on peripheral blood or thyroid tissue (not recorded which). The chain couples TRBV13 to TRBJ1-2, with D tentatively TRBD1 (6 bases). The receptor's source is a woman younger than 30 with Graves' hyperthyroidism. The CDR3 region has the DNA TGTGCCGGACAGCCCCGCATATCTGGCTACACCTTC. Its translation is CAGQPRISGYTF.